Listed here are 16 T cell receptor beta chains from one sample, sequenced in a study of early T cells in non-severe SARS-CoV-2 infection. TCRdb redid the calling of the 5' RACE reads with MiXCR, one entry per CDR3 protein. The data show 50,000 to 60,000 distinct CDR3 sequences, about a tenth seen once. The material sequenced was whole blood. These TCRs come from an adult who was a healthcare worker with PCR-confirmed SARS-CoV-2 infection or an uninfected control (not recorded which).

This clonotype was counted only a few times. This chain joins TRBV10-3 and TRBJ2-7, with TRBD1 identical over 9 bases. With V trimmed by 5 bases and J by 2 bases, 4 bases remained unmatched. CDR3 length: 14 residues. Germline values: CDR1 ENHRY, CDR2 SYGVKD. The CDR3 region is CAISSDRGTYEQYF. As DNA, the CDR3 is TGTGCCATCAGTTCGGACAGGGGCACCTACGAGCAGTACTTC.

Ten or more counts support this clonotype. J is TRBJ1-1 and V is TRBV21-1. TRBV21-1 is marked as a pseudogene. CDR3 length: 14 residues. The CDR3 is CASSTGDLNTEAFF. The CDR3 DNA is TGTGCCAGCAGCACGGGTGATCTGAACACTGAAGCTTTCTTT.

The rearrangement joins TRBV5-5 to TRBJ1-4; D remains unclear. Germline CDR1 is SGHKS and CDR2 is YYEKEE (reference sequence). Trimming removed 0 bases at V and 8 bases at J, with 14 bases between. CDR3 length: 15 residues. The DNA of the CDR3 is TGTGCCAGCAGCTTGGGGCAGAGCGGAAAAGAAAAACTGTTTTTT. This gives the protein CASSLGQSGKEKLFF.

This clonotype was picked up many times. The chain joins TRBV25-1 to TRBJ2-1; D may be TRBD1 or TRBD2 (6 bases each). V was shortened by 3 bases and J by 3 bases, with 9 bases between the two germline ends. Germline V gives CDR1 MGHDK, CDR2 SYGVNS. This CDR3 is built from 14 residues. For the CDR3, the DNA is TGTGCCAGCAGTGACGGGGGCCTCTACAATGAGCAGTTCTTC. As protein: CASSDGGLYNEQFF. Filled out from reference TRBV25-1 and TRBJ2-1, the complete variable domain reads EADIYQTPRYLVIGTGKKITLECSQTMGHDKMYWYQQDPGMELHLIHYSYGVNSTEKGDLSSESTVSRIRTEHFPLTLESARPSHTSQYLCASSDGGLYNEQFFGPGTRLTVL.

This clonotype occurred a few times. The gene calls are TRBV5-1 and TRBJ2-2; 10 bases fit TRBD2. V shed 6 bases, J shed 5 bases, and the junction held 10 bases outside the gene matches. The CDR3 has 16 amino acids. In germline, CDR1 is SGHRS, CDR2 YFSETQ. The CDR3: CASIPGTSGETGELFF. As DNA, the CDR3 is TGCGCCAGCATTCCCGGAACTAGCGGGGAGACCGGGGAGCTGTTTTTT.

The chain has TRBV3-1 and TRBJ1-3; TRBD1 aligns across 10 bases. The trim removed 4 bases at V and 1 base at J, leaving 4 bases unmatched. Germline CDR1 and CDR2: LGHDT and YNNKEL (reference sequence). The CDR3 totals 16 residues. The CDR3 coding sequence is TGTGCCAGCAGCCTAGGACAGGGGGTATCTGGAAACACCATATATTTT. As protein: CASSLGQGVSGNTIYF. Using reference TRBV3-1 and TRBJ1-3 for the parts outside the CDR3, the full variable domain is DTAVSQTPKYLVTQMGNDKSIKCEQNLGHDTMYWYKQDSKKFLKIMFSYNNKELIINETVPNRFSPKSPDKAHLNLHINSLELGDSAVYFCASSLGQGVSGNTIYFGEGSWLTVV.

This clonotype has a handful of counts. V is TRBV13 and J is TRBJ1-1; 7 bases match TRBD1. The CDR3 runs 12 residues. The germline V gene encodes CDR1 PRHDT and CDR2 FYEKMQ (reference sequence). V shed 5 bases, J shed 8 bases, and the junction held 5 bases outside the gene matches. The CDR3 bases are TGTGCCAGCAGCCACAGGGGACAGGAAGCTTTCTTT. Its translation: CASSHRGQEAFF.

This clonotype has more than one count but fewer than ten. CDR3 nucleotide sequence: TGTGCCAGCAGCTTAGAGGTCGGAAGGTACGAGCAGTACTTC. Translated, it gives CASSLEVGRYEQYF. The V gene is TRBV7-2, the J gene TRBJ2-7; D unclear. The CDR3 covers 14 residues. Germline V CDR1 and CDR2: SGHTA, FQGNSA. Between the trimmed V and J ends, which lost 1 base and 4 bases, there was a span of 11 bases.

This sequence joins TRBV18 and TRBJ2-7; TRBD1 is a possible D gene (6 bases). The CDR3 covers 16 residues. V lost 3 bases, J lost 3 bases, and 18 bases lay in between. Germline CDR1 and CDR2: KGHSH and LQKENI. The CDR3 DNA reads TGTGCCAGCTCACCTGGACAGTCCTTTACAATCTACGAGCAGTACTTC. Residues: CASSPGQSFTIYEQYF. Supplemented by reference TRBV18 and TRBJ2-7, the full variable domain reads NAGVMQNPRHLVRRRGQEARLRCSPMKGHSHVYWYRQLPEEGLKFMVYLQKENIIDESGMPKERFSAEFPKEGPSILRIQQVVRGDSAAYFCASSPGQSFTIYEQYFGPGTRLTVT.

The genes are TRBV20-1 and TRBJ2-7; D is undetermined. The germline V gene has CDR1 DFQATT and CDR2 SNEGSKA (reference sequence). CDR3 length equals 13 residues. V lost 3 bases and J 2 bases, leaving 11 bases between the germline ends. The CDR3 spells CSASSHGPYEQYF. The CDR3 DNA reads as TGCAGTGCTAGTTCCCACGGACCCTACGAGCAGTACTTC.

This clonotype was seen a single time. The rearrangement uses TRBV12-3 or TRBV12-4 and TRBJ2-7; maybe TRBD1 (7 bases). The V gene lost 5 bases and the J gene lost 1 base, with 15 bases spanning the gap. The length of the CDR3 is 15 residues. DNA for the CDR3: TGTGCCAGCAGTCTCGCAGGGGGGATTTCCTACGAGCAGTACTTC. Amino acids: CASSLAGGISYEQYF.

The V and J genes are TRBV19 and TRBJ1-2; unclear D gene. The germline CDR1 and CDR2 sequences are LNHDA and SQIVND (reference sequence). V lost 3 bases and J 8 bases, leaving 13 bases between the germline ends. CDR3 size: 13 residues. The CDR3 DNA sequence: TGTGCCAGTAGTATGCTCCCCCGCGGGGGCTACACCTTC. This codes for CASSMLPRGGYTF.

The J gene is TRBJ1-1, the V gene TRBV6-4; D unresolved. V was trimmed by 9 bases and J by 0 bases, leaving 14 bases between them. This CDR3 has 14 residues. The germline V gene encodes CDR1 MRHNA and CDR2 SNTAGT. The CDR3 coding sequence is TGTGCCAGAAGATTACTGGGCATGAACACTGAAGCTTTCTTT. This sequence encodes CARRLLGMNTEAFF.

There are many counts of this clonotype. The CDR3 spells CASSWVSGGALDEQFF. For the CDR3, the DNA is TGTGCCAGCAGTTGGGTTAGCGGGGGGGCCTTGGATGAGCAGTTCTTC. The chain carries TRBV12-3 or TRBV12-4 and TRBJ2-1; 11 nucleotides line up with TRBD2. V lost 4 bases to trimming and J lost 8 bases; unmatched junction nucleotides: 10. The length of the CDR3 is 16 residues.

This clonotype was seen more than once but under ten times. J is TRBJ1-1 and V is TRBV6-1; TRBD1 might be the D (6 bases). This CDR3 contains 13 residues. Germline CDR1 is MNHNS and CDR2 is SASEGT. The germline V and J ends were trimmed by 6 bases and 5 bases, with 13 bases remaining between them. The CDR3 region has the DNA TGTGCCAGCAGCCACAGGGATGGAACTGAAGCTTTCTTT. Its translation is CASSHRDGTEAFF.

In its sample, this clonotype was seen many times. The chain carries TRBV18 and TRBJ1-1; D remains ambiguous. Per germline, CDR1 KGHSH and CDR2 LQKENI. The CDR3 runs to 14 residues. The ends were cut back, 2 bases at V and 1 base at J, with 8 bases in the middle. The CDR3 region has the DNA TGTGCCAGCTCACCAAGACAATCGAACACTGAAGCTTTCTTT. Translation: CASSPRQSNTEAFF.